The 32 T cell receptor beta chains below all came from one sample that was sequenced in a study of regulatory T cells in long-lasting Graves disease. With iRepertoire HTBI primers and Arm-PCR of CDR3 regions, TCR beta libraries were built. TCRdb passed the multiplex PCR reads through MiXCR, listing each CDR3 protein once. The sample lists about 220,000 distinct CDR3 sequences; less than 20% were seen once. Time point in this sample: newly diagnosed GD, antithyroid drugs for less than 3 months. Generation of the TCR library employed RNA extracted from PBMCs. These data are also associated with another study on T cells in Graves' hyperthyroidism and ophthalmopathy.

The source was peripheral blood mononuclear cells (PBMCs), collected at new diagnosis, from a patient treated with antithyroid drugs. The source of these receptors is a woman aged 25-40 years with Graves disease.

At least ten counts were recorded for this clonotype. The rearrangement links TRBV9 to TRBJ1-6; maybe TRBD1 (5 bases). Germline-derived CDR1 and CDR2 are SGDLS and YYNGEE. The CDR3 spans 13 residues. Deletions cut 0 bases from V and 11 bases from J, with 9 bases between. Written as DNA, the CDR3 is TGTGCCAGCAGCGTAGCCGGGGGTCCACCCCTCCACTTT. This translates into CASSVAGGPPLHF.

This clonotype was found many times. The chain carries TRBV28 and TRBJ2-5; TRBD1 is a possible D gene (6 bases). The ends were cut back, 10 bases at V and 1 base at J, with 19 bases in the middle. Germline values: CDR1 MDHEN, CDR2 SYDVKM. The CDR3 runs to 15 residues. The CDR3 nucleotides are TGTGCCACCATCCCCTGGATGGGGGCCCAAGAGACCCAGTACTTC. It encodes CATIPWMGAQETQYF.

The table lists this clonotype with many counts. The chain uses TRBV28 and TRBJ1-2; a possible D gene is TRBD1 (5 bases). V lost 3 bases, J lost 0 bases, and 11 bases lay in between. The CDR3 sequence is 15 residues long. Per the germline V gene, CDR1 is MDHEN and CDR2 is SYDVKM. The CDR3: CASSFRPGPNYGYTF. The CDR3 region has the DNA TGTGCCAGCAGTTTTAGGCCAGGGCCTAACTATGGCTACACCTTC.

This clonotype has at least ten counts. This sequence joins TRBV19 and TRBJ2-1; tentatively, D is TRBD2 (6 bases). The germline gives CDR1 LNHDA, CDR2 SQIVND (reference sequence). The CDR3 extends over 15 amino acids. Trimming took 3 bases from V and 6 from J, leaving 15 bases between them. This CDR3 reads CASSMPGLTFNEQFF. The DNA of the CDR3 is TGTGCCAGTAGTATGCCGGGACTGACCTTCAATGAGCAGTTCTTC.

The chain couples TRBV28 to TRBJ1-2, with no clear D. The V end was cut by 6 bases, the J end by 10 bases, with 15 bases between. CDR1 is MDHEN and CDR2 is SYDVKM in the germline V gene. This CDR3 contains 12 residues. The DNA of the CDR3 is TGTGCCAGCAGATCGGCGGGTTCTATCTACACCTTC. Its translation is CASRSAGSIYTF.

This clonotype came up many times. The chain combines TRBV6-1 with TRBJ1-1; D gene unclear. V was pared by 7 bases and J by 8 bases, with 8 bases between. The length of the CDR3 is 10 residues. Germline CDR1 is MNHNS and CDR2 is SASEGT. The CDR3 reads CASKGQEAFF. Written as DNA, the CDR3 is TGTGCCAGCAAGGGCCAGGAAGCTTTCTTT.

Ten or more counts support this clonotype. The gene calls are TRBV7-6 and TRBJ2-2; possibly TRBD2 for D (6 bases). CDR3 length equals 14 residues. Germline values: CDR1 SGHVS, CDR2 FNYEAQ. The V end was cut by 5 bases, the J end by 8 bases, with 15 bases between. Here the CDR3 DNA reads TGTGCCAGCAGCCCCGGCTTCGGGAGAGGGGAGCTGTTTTTT. Amino acid sequence: CASSPGFGRGELFF.

This clonotype was found many times. This rearrangement joins TRBV20-1 to TRBJ2-1; 7 bases line up with TRBD1. The length of the CDR3 is 15 residues. V trimming: 1 base; J trimming: 1 base; junction bases outside the gene matches: 4. Germline V gene sequence: CDR1 DFQATT, CDR2 SNEGSKA (reference sequence). CDR3 nucleotides: TGCAGTGCTAGAGTGAGGGGGCGTTCCTACAATGAGCAGTTCTTC. Encoded protein: CSARVRGRSYNEQFF.

This clonotype was seen at least ten times. The chain couples TRBV5-1 to TRBJ1-2, with 7 positions matching TRBD1. Unmatched junction bases numbered 7, after V lost 4 bases and J lost 4 bases. Germline CDR1 reads SGHRS; CDR2 reads YFSETQ. This CDR3 comprises 14 residues. The chain's CDR3 is CASSPGQALYGYTF. Written as DNA, the CDR3 is TGCGCCAGCAGCCCCGGACAGGCCCTCTATGGCTACACCTTC.

This clonotype has only a few counts. The CDR3 DNA reads TGTGCCAGCAGTTACTCGGCCTTTGCCAGCTCCTACAATGAGCAGTTCTTC. Its translation is CASSYSAFASSYNEQFF. V usage is TRBV6-2 or TRBV6-3 and J usage is TRBJ2-1; D is undetermined. V was pared by 0 bases and J by 0 bases, with 12 bases between. Germline V gene lookup returns CDR1 MNHEY and CDR2 SVGEGT. CDR3 length: 17 amino acids.

This clonotype was counted ten times or more. The chain couples TRBV7-8 to TRBJ1-1; D gene uncertain. V was pared by 1 base and J by 5 bases, with 14 bases between. Germline CDR1 is SGHVS and CDR2 is FQNEAQ. The CDR3 loop spans 15 amino acids. CDR3 bases: TGTGCCAGCAGCTTAGGTGTCGGAGAGAGGACTGAAGCTTTCTTT. It translates to CASSLGVGERTEAFF.

This clonotype was seen ten or more times. This sequence joins TRBV3-1 and TRBJ1-2; TRBD1 is a possible D gene (5 bases). This CDR3 has 14 residues. Trimming took 0 bases from V and 4 from J, leaving 9 bases between them. CDR1 and CDR2 from the germline V gene are LGHDT and YNNKEL (reference sequence). CDR3 DNA: TGTGCCAGCAGCCAAGATCGGGGCCCCTATGGCTACACCTTC. Translated: CASSQDRGPYGYTF. The whole variable domain, remainder taken from reference TRBV3-1 and TRBJ1-2, is DTAVSQTPKYLVTQMGNDKSIKCEQNLGHDTMYWYKQDSKKFLKIMFSYNNKELIINETVPNRFSPKSPDKAHLNLHINSLELGDSAVYFCASSQDRGPYGYTFGSGTRLTVV.

There are a few counts of this clonotype. V and J are TRBV30 and TRBJ2-7; perhaps TRBD2 as D (5 bases). Trimming left V 3 bases short and J 3 bases short, with 9 bases between. CDR1 and CDR2 from the germline V gene are GTSNPN and SVGIG (reference sequence). This CDR3 region has 12 residues. CDR3 sequence (DNA): TGTGCCTGGAGCCCCGGGATCTACGAGCAGTACTTC. Its translation is CAWSPGIYEQYF.

On this clonotype: This likely traces to a read error, being one base from a far larger clone. The rearrangement links TRBV2 to TRBJ1-1; D gene ambiguous. The CDR3 covers 12 residues. Germline V lookup: CDR1 SNHLY, CDR2 FYNNEI. V was trimmed by 6 bases and J by 7 bases, leaving 12 bases between them. This CDR3 is CASRLDRYEAFF. In DNA, the CDR3 is TGTGCCAGCAGGCTGGACCGCTATGAAGCTTTCTTT.

This clonotype was found many times. The chain couples TRBV10-3 to TRBJ1-5; 8 bases agree with TRBD1. Germline CDR1 and CDR2: ENHRY and SYGVKD. The CDR3 spans 15 residues. The trim removed 5 bases at V and 1 base at J, leaving 4 bases unmatched. CDR3 in amino acids: CAISSDRVSNQPQHF. DNA of the CDR3: TGTGCCATCAGTTCGGACAGGGTAAGCAATCAGCCCCAGCATTTT.

Ten or more counts support this clonotype. The V gene is TRBV15, the J gene TRBJ2-1; 13 positions agree with TRBD2. V lost 3 bases and J lost 5; bases outside the gene matches: 7. Germline CDR1 is LNHNV and CDR2 is YYDKDF (reference sequence). The CDR3 has 17 residues. This CDR3 is CATSRKAGTSGNNEQFF. CDR3 in DNA: TGTGCCACCAGCAGGAAGGCCGGGACTAGCGGGAACAATGAGCAGTTCTTC.

This clonotype was observed at least ten times. The chain couples TRBV6-2 or TRBV6-3 to TRBJ1-1; D not certain. Germline CDR1 reads MNHEY; CDR2 reads SVGEGT. V was cut by 5 bases and J by 2 bases, with 12 bases left in between. The length of the CDR3 is 14 residues. The DNA for the CDR3 is TGTGCCAGCAGTGAAGCCGAGCCAAACACTGAAGCTTTCTTT. Encoded protein: CASSEAEPNTEAFF.

The sample holds many counts of this clonotype. The DNA for the CDR3 is TGTGCCAGCAGTTTGACGGGGTATAATTCACCCCTCCACTTT. Amino acids: CASSLTGYNSPLHF. The chain is built from TRBV12-3 or TRBV12-4 and TRBJ1-6; the D is unclear. The CDR3 totals 14 residues. Trimming pared 3 bases from V and 4 bases from J, leaving 7 bases between.

Comments on this clonotype: One junction end disagrees with the germline gene, perhaps due to a read error. The genes are TRBV9 and TRBJ2-1; TRBD2 matches 12 bases. The CDR3 spans 16 residues. Looked up from germline, CDR1 is SGDLS and CDR2 is YYNGEE. The CDR3 loop is CTSSDRTSGIANEQFF. The CDR3 DNA reads TGTACCAGCAGCGATAGGACTAGCGGGATAGCTAATGAGCAGTTCTTC.

V and J are TRBV28 and TRBJ1-4, with D maybe TRBD1 (5 bases). Trimming pared 3 bases from V and 8 bases from J, leaving 13 bases between. There are 14 residues in the CDR3. CDR1 and CDR2 from the germline V gene are MDHEN and SYDVKM. The CDR3 coding sequence is TGTGCCAGCAGTTTCGGGGGGAACGGGGAAAAACTGTTTTTT. The encoded protein is CASSFGGNGEKLFF. The whole variable domain, remainder taken from reference TRBV28 and TRBJ1-4, is DVKVTQSSRYLVKRTGEKVFLECVQDMDHENMFWYRQDPGLGLRLIYFSYDVKMKEKGDIPEGYSVSREKKERFSLILESASTNQTSMYLCASSFGGNGEKLFFGSGTQLSVL.

This CDR3 is CAWRDSHTEAFF. For the CDR3, the DNA is TGTGCCTGGCGGGACAGTCACACTGAAGCTTTCTTT. The J gene is TRBJ1-1, the V gene TRBV30; TRBD1 agrees at 7 bases. Germline V lookup: CDR1 GTSNPN, CDR2 SVGIG (reference sequence). V dropped 5 bases and J dropped 3; count of bases not matched to a gene: 3. This CDR3 region has 12 residues.

This clonotype was picked up many times. The germline gene is not matched at one end of the junction; a read error may be the cause. This chain joins TRBV7-9 and TRBJ1-1; no firm D call. The CDR3 has 13 residues. Germline CDR1 and CDR2: SEHNR and FQNEAQ (reference sequence). This chain's CDR3 is CASSLDADTEAFF. The DNA for the CDR3 is TGTGCCAGCAGTTTAGACGCGGACACTGAAGCTTTCTTT.

The V call is TRBV19, the J call TRBJ2-3, with 10 bases aligning to TRBD2. The germline gives CDR1 LNHDA, CDR2 SQIVND (reference sequence). The J segment lost 5 bases and the V segment lost 6 bases, leaving 8 bases of the junction unmatched. The CDR3 spans 15 residues. The CDR3 sequence: CASSALAGNLDTQYF. In DNA, the CDR3 is TGTGCCAGTAGCGCACTAGCGGGAAACTTAGATACGCAGTATTTT.

This clonotype was seen at least ten times. The gene calls are TRBV11-2 and TRBJ1-2, with D possibly matching TRBD1 (6 bases). V was clipped by 5 bases and J by 7 bases, with 23 bases between them. The CDR3 is 16 residues long. Germline V CDR1 and CDR2: SGHAT, FQNNGV. DNA for the CDR3: TGTGCCAGCAGCCGTTTTCTACGGGACAACAAACGTGGCTACACCTTC. The encoded protein is CASSRFLRDNKRGYTF.

Notes on this clonotype: This sequence is one base from a far larger clone and is likely a read error. Because it lacks the conserved phenylalanine or tryptophan at the end, this CDR3 is likely a read error. The chain uses TRBV12-3 or TRBV12-4 and TRBJ2-5; TRBD1 is a possible D gene (6 bases). CDR3 length: 15 amino acids. The V end lost 6 bases, the J end lost 1 base, and 15 bases lay between the germline ends. CDR3 sequence reads: CASSLTAQGQETQYL. The CDR3, as DNA: TGTGCCAGCAGCTTAACGGCACAGGGCCAAGAGACCCAGTACCTC.

The rearrangement joins TRBV11-2 to TRBJ2-5, with 7 bases that match TRBD2. Germline CDR1 SGHAT, CDR2 FQNNGV. The CDR3 contains 14 residues. Losses at the gene ends were 5 bases for V and 5 bases for J; bases not matched to a gene: 8. CDR3 coding DNA: TGTGCCAGCAGCCTCCAGCGGGGATGGGAGACCCAGTACTTC. Amino acids: CASSLQRGWETQYF.

This clonotype was seen ten or more times. This chain connects TRBV4-1 to TRBJ1-2, with D hard to call. The CDR3 runs to 15 residues. The germline gives CDR1 MGHRA, CDR2 YSYEKL. Trimming left V 4 bases short and J 5 bases short, with 17 bases between. CDR3 in amino acids: CASSPNPPETYGYTF. The CDR3 DNA reads as TGCGCCAGCAGCCCGAATCCCCCGGAAACTTATGGCTACACCTTC.

There are many counts of this clonotype. This rearrangement joins TRBV30 to TRBJ2-2, with 8 bases lining up with TRBD2. Germline CDR1 is GTSNPN and CDR2 is SVGIG (reference sequence). This CDR3 comprises 13 residues. With V trimmed by 3 bases and J by 7 bases, 4 bases remained unmatched. The DNA of the CDR3 is TGTGCCTGGAGGGGCGGGGGGATCGGGGAGCTGTTTTTT. Translated: CAWRGGGIGELFF.

Ten or more counts support this clonotype. The rearrangement joins TRBV30 to TRBJ2-7, with 10 bases fitting TRBD1. The V segment lost 5 bases and the J segment 4 bases; nucleotides outside the gene matches: 2. Germline CDR1 GTSNPN, CDR2 SVGIG (reference sequence). There are 12 residues in the CDR3. In DNA, the CDR3 is TGTGCCTGGGGGACAGGGGATTACGAGCAGTACTTC. Its protein is CAWGTGDYEQYF.

This clonotype appeared many times. The chain recombines TRBV30 with TRBJ1-1, with a possible D match to TRBD1 (6 bases). Trimming took 0 bases from V and 2 from J, leaving 10 bases between them. Germline CDR1 reads GTSNPN; CDR2 reads SVGIG (reference sequence). This CDR3 is 14 amino acids long. Here the CDR3 reads CAWSVWGANTEAFF. The CDR3 DNA is TGTGCCTGGAGTGTATGGGGGGCAAACACTGAAGCTTTCTTT. Full variable domain (remainder filled in from reference TRBV30 and TRBJ1-1): SQTIHQWPATLVQPVGSPLSLECTVEGTSNPNLYWYRQAAGRGLQLLFYSVGIGQISSEVPQNLSASRPQDRQFILSSKKLLLSDSGFYLCAWSVWGANTEAFFGQGTRLTVV.

The V call is TRBV11-2, the J call TRBJ1-4; tentatively, D is TRBD1 (5 bases). Germline V gene sequence: CDR1 SGHAT, CDR2 FQNNGV. This CDR3 has 15 residues. V was pared by 1 base and J by 7 bases, with 13 bases between. The DNA of the CDR3 is TGTGCCAGCAGCTTAGCTAGGGGCCGGGGTGAAAAACTGTTTTTT. It specifies CASSLARGRGEKLFF.

This clonotype occurred a few times. This sequence joins TRBV19 and TRBJ2-7; D ambiguous. Germline V lookup: CDR1 LNHDA, CDR2 SQIVND (reference sequence). The CDR3 runs 13 residues. V lost 3 bases, J lost 3 bases, and 9 bases lay in between. This CDR3 reads CASSIGFFYEQYF. The CDR3 bases are TGTGCCAGTAGTATCGGCTTTTTCTACGAGCAGTACTTC.